One sample yielded the 8 T cell receptor beta chains listed below, sequenced in a study of shared clonotypes between healthy human individuals. Measured with immunoSEQ multiplex PCR; TCRdb has only the in-frame clones, and not every one. Of about 2.1 million clones in the sample, around 93% were seen once. Positive CCR7 selection of CD45RO-negative cells yielded the naive CD8 cells, and terminally differentiated effector memory CD45RA+ cells were excluded. The sample comprised naive CD8+ T cells from PBMCs. Receptors originate from a man younger than 35 in good health. Some clones in this sample may be carry-over from other donors' samples.

The CDR3: CASSPDRYLYEQYF. The CDR3 DNA follows: TGTGCCAGCAGCCCCGACAGATACCTCTACGAGCAGTACTTC. The chain recombines TRBV7-9 with TRBJ2-7; D is perhaps TRBD1 (5 bases). The CDR3 is 14 amino acids. V was trimmed by 5 bases and J by 3 bases, leaving 14 bases between them. The germline V gene has CDR1 SEHNR and CDR2 FQNEAQ (reference sequence).

For the CDR3, the DNA is TGTGCCAGTAGTATTTTTTCGGACAGGGGTGGCGAGCAGTACTTC. This codes for CASSIFSDRGGEQYF. The rearrangement joins TRBV19 to TRBJ2-7; the match to TRBD1 covers 9 bases. The CDR3 is made up of 15 amino acids. The junction had 9 bases not matched to a gene; V was cut back by 3 bases and J by 6 bases. In germline, CDR1 is LNHDA, CDR2 SQIVND (reference sequence).

The chain is built from TRBV11-2 and TRBJ2-3, with TRBD2 matching 12 bases. The V segment lost 3 bases and the J segment 5 bases; nucleotides outside the gene matches: 6. Germline V gene data show CDR1 as SGHAT and CDR2 as FQNNGV. The CDR3 contains 16 residues. The CDR3 region is CASSFWLAGGGDTQYF. The CDR3 nucleotides read TGTGCCAGCAGCTTCTGGCTAGCGGGAGGGGGAGATACGCAGTATTTT.

A note on this clone: The identical CDR3 is also encoded by other nucleotide sequences in the sample. The chain employs TRBV7-3 and TRBJ2-2, with no clear D. V dropped 1 base and J dropped 5 bases, with 8 bases sitting between them. The CDR3 has 14 residues. Germline CDR1 reads SGHTA; CDR2 reads FQGTGA. The CDR3, as DNA: TGTGCCAGCAGCTTAAATTCCGGGACCGGGGAGCTGTTTTTT. Residues: CASSLNSGTGELFF.

In this sample, this clone turned up once. J is TRBJ2-3 and V is TRBV6-6; tentatively, D is TRBD2 (7 bases). V was trimmed by 4 bases and J by 4 bases, leaving 18 bases between them. CDR3 length equals 16 residues. In germline, CDR1 is MNHNY, CDR2 SVGAGI (reference sequence). The CDR3 coding sequence is TGTGCCAGCAGTTGGGAGGGGGGTAATAGCGCAGATACGCAGTATTTT. Protein sequence: CASSWEGGNSADTQYF.

This chain uses TRBV7-9 with TRBJ2-7, with TRBD1 identical over 7 bases. Germline CDR1 is SEHNR and CDR2 is FQNEAQ (reference sequence). J lost 2 bases, V lost 5 bases, and 9 bases had no gene match. CDR3 size: 15 residues. The CDR3 nucleotides read TGTGCCAGCAGCGCACTTGGGGACAGCCCCTACGAGCAGTACTTC. Its translation: CASSALGDSPYEQYF.

The chain recombines TRBV13 with TRBJ2-3, with 11 bases fitting TRBD2. Per the germline V gene, CDR1 is PRHDT and CDR2 is FYEKMQ (reference sequence). CDR3 length equals 17 residues. V gave up 5 bases and J gave up 2 bases; unmatched junction bases: 9. The CDR3 bases are TGTGCCAGCAGCCCCGACCGACTAGCGGGGCTCACAGATACGCAGTATTTT. Amino acid sequence: CASSPDRLAGLTDTQYF.

V and J are TRBV6-6 and TRBJ2-7, with unresolved D. The CDR3 is 12 residues long. With 5 bases removed from V and 5 bases from J, the gap between germline ends came to 10 bases. Germline V lookup: CDR1 MNHNY, CDR2 SVGAGI (reference sequence). The CDR3 reads CASSTAGHEQYF. In nucleotides, the CDR3 is TGTGCCAGCAGTACGGCAGGTCACGAGCAGTACTTC.